A single sample gave rise to the 19 T cell receptor beta chains below, sequenced in a study of cytomegalovirus exposure and HLA in healthy donors. The data were produced by immunoSEQ multiplex PCR, yet TCRdb's version contains in-frame clones alone and is incomplete. Here the sample spans some 60,000 clones, approximately 94% being singletons. Sequences were obtained from PBMCs. The source of these receptors is a man younger than 35 in good health and CMV-seropositive.

The chain uses TRBV27 and TRBJ2-7; 7 positions agree with TRBD1. V dropped 3 bases and J dropped 3; count of bases not matched to a gene: 8. The CDR3 is made up of 15 amino acids. Per the germline V gene, CDR1 is MNHEY and CDR2 is SMNVEV (reference sequence). The CDR3 reads CASSFRTGNVYEQYF. The CDR3 region has the DNA TGTGCCAGCAGTTTCCGGACAGGCAACGTCTACGAGCAGTACTTC.

The CDR3: CASSDEGQGVSYEQYF. CDR3 DNA sequence: TGTGCCAGCAGCGACGAGGGACAGGGAGTATCCTACGAGCAGTACTTC. The chain recombines TRBV7-9 with TRBJ2-7; TRBD1 agrees at 9 bases. Germline CDR1 reads SEHNR; CDR2 reads FQNEAQ (reference sequence). The CDR3 spans 16 residues. J lost 1 base, V lost 5 bases, and 9 bases had no gene match.

The CDR3 spells CASSLPAGDGYTF. The CDR3 region has the DNA TGTGCCAGCAGTTTACCGGCAGGGGATGGCTACACCTTC. This rearrangement joins TRBV28 to TRBJ1-2; TRBD1 is a possible D gene (6 bases). There are 13 residues in the CDR3. Trimming removed 2 bases from V and 6 bases from J, with 10 bases in between. Germline lookup yields CDR1 MDHEN and CDR2 SYDVKM.

The J gene is TRBJ2-5, the V gene TRBV27; TRBD1 might be the D (6 bases). CDR1 MNHEY and CDR2 SMNVEV come from the germline V gene (reference sequence). The ends were cut back, 8 bases at V and 7 bases at J, with 23 bases in the middle. The CDR3 is 15 residues long. CDR3 protein: CASSRGPASVGTQYF. The CDR3, as DNA: TGTGCCAGCTCCAGGGGACCCGCCTCGGTTGGGACCCAGTACTTC.

The chain recombines TRBV5-6 with TRBJ1-4; tentative D call: TRBD1 (6 bases). Trimming pared 1 base from V and 7 bases from J, leaving 11 bases between. Germline loops: CDR1 SGHDT, CDR2 YYEEEE. This CDR3 comprises 14 residues. This chain's CDR3 is CASSLTQGREKLFF. Written as DNA, the CDR3 is TGTGCCAGCAGCTTGACACAGGGCCGTGAAAAACTGTTTTTT. The variable domain in full, with the rest retrieved from reference TRBV5-6 and TRBJ1-4, is DAGVTQSPTHLIKTRGQQVTLRCSPKSGHDTVSWYQQALGQGPQFIFQYYEEEERQRGNFPDRFSGHQFPNYSSELNVNALLLGDSALYLCASSLTQGREKLFFGSGTQLSVL.

The chain couples TRBV27 to TRBJ1-1; no reliable D call. The CDR3 is 16 amino acids. Deletions cut 3 bases from V and 0 bases from J, with 14 bases between. Germline V CDR1 and CDR2: MNHEY, SMNVEV (reference sequence). The CDR3 loop is CASSLGWGGLNTEAFF. The CDR3 coding sequence is TGTGCCAGCAGTTTGGGTTGGGGAGGGCTGAACACTGAAGCTTTCTTT.

The gene calls are TRBV6-5 and TRBJ2-5, with TRBD2 matching 10 bases. This CDR3 spans 14 amino acids. Germline CDR1 reads MNHEY; CDR2 reads SVGAGI. Trimming cost V 6 bases and J 5 bases; bases outside gene matches: 6. The CDR3 loop is CASSLAGDSETQYF. CDR3 sequence (DNA): TGTGCCAGCAGCCTAGCGGGAGACTCGGAGACCCAGTACTTC.

The chain combines TRBV11-2 with TRBJ2-7; TRBD2 is a possible D gene (6 bases). Germline-derived CDR1 and CDR2 are SGHAT and FQNNGV. The ends were cut back, 1 base at V and 1 base at J, with 20 bases in the middle. CDR3 size: 18 residues. CDR3 DNA: TGTGCCAGCAGCTTAGTATTCCGGTCCGGGACTGGGTCCTACGAGCAGTACTTC. Encoded protein: CASSLVFRSGTGSYEQYF. The full variable domain, in which reference TRBV11-2 and TRBJ2-7 provide the parts outside the CDR3, is EAGVAQSPRYKIIEKRQSVAFWCNPISGHATLYWYQQILGQGPKLLIQFQNNGVVDDSQLPKDRFSAERLKGVDSTLKIQPAKLEDSAVYLCASSLVFRSGTGSYEQYFGPGTRLTVT.

The chain employs TRBV13 and TRBJ2-1; 10 bases map to TRBD1. This CDR3 spans 14 amino acids. With 5 bases clipped from V and 7 bases from J, the junction kept 5 bases outside the gene matches. The germline CDR1 and CDR2 sequences are PRHDT and FYEKMQ (reference sequence). The CDR3 reads CASSQRTGGNEQFF. DNA for the CDR3: TGTGCCAGCAGCCAACGGACAGGGGGGAATGAGCAGTTCTTC.

The rearrangement links TRBV27 to TRBJ1-6; the D gene is possibly TRBD1 (6 bases). The CDR3 contains 16 residues. CDR1 and CDR2 from the germline V gene are MNHEY and SMNVEV (reference sequence). V was pared by 8 bases and J by 10 bases, with 24 bases between. Here the CDR3 reads CASSIAGTRGDSPLHF. The CDR3 DNA follows: TGTGCCAGCTCGATCGCCGGGACAAGGGGCGACTCACCCCTCCACTTT.

This chain links TRBV2 with TRBJ2-3, with TRBD2 matching over 9 bases. The length of the CDR3 is 13 residues. The V segment lost 8 bases and the J segment 4 bases; nucleotides outside the gene matches: 4. Germline CDR1 and CDR2: SNHLY and FYNNEI. CDR3 protein: CASCGGEADTQYF. The CDR3 nucleotides are TGTGCCAGCTGCGGGGGGGAGGCAGATACGCAGTATTTT. The full variable domain, its missing parts supplied by reference TRBV2 and TRBJ2-3, is EPEVTQTPSHQVTQMGQEVILRCVPISNHLYFYWYRQILGQKVEFLVSFYNNEISEKSEIFDDQFSVERPDGSNFTLKIRSTKLEDSAMYFCASCGGEADTQYFGPGTRLTVL.

The chain couples TRBV14 to TRBJ2-5; D gene ambiguous. Germline lookup yields CDR1 SGHDN and CDR2 FVKESK. V shed 1 base and J shed 4 bases, with 7 bases lying between them. The CDR3 totals 13 residues. CDR3 sequence: CASSQVRGETQYF. The CDR3 DNA is TGTGCCAGCAGCCAAGTACGAGGAGAGACCCAGTACTTC.

A single count supports this clone. The rearrangement uses TRBV7-2 and TRBJ2-1, with a tentative D call TRBD2 (6 bases). The CDR3 length is 14 residues. Germline V gene sequence: CDR1 SGHTA, CDR2 FQGNSA. Trimming took off 11 bases at V and 1 base at J, with 15 bases between the two ends. CDR3 region: CAGKAGVSYNEQFF. Written as DNA, the CDR3 is TGTGCCGGTAAAGCGGGCGTTTCCTACAATGAGCAGTTCTTC.

This chain connects TRBV27 to TRBJ2-1, with 10 bases aligning to TRBD2. The CDR3 runs to 14 residues. The V gene end was trimmed by 5 bases and the J gene end by 5 bases; junction bases not matched to a gene: 3. Looked up from germline, CDR1 is MNHEY and CDR2 is SMNVEV (reference sequence). CDR3 in DNA: TGTGCCAGCAGTCCGGGACTAGCGAACAATGAGCAGTTCTTC. It translates to CASSPGLANNEQFF.

The rearrangement joins TRBV4-3 to TRBJ1-5; possible D gene TRBD1, 5 bases. CDR3 length: 18 amino acids. The germline V gene encodes CDR1 LGHNA and CDR2 YSLEER. Trimming left V 1 base short and J 5 bases short, with 21 bases between. CDR3 sequence: CASSQVLVQGRADQPQHF. Here the CDR3 DNA reads TGCGCCAGCAGCCAAGTATTAGTTCAGGGCAGGGCGGATCAGCCCCAGCATTTT.

The chain combines TRBV13 with TRBJ2-1; 12 nucleotides align to TRBD2. From germline, CDR1 is PRHDT and CDR2 FYEKMQ (reference sequence). Trimming took 7 bases from V and 8 from J; bases not matched to a gene: 6. The CDR3 sequence is 14 residues long. This CDR3 reads CASILAGGYDEQFF. In nucleotides, the CDR3 is TGTGCCAGCATCCTAGCGGGAGGGTATGATGAGCAGTTCTTC. Supplemented by reference TRBV13 and TRBJ2-1, the full variable domain reads AAGVIQSPRHLIKEKRETATLKCYPIPRHDTVYWYQQGPGQDPQFLISFYEKMQSDKGSIPDRFSAQQFSDYHSELNMSSLELGDSALYFCASILAGGYDEQFFGPGTRLTVL.

J is TRBJ1-5 and V is TRBV28; 8 nucleotides line up with TRBD1. Germline CDR1 is MDHEN and CDR2 is SYDVKM. Unmatched junction bases numbered 19, after V lost 5 bases and J lost 1 base. This CDR3 contains 20 residues. Here the CDR3 reads CASSPPRWAGGIVSNQPQHF. The CDR3 DNA follows: TGTGCCAGCAGTCCACCCCGTTGGGCAGGGGGCATCGTGAGCAATCAGCCCCAGCATTTT. The full variable domain, with the rest looked up from reference TRBV28 and TRBJ1-5, is DVKVTQSSRYLVKRTGEKVFLECVQDMDHENMFWYRQDPGLGLRLIYFSYDVKMKEKGDIPEGYSVSREKKERFSLILESASTNQTSMYLCASSPPRWAGGIVSNQPQHFGDGTRLSIL.

V gene TRBV5-1 combines with J gene TRBJ1-1, with 9 nucleotides matching TRBD1. The CDR3 contains 15 residues. Germline lookup yields CDR1 SGHRS and CDR2 YFSETQ. Trimming removed 5 bases from V and 3 bases from J; junction bases left unmatched: 8. The CDR3 sequence: CASRERQGVYTEAFF. The DNA of the CDR3 is TGCGCCAGCAGGGAACGACAGGGGGTCTACACTGAAGCTTTCTTT. The full variable domain, in which reference TRBV5-1 and TRBJ1-1 provide the parts outside the CDR3, is KAGVTQTPRYLIKTRGQQVTLSCSPISGHRSVSWYQQTPGQGLQFLFEYFSETQRNKGNFPGRFSGRQFSNSRSEMNVSTLELGDSALYLCASRERQGVYTEAFFGQGTRLTVV.

This clone has just one count. This sequence joins TRBV27 and TRBJ1-2; TRBD1 aligns across 9 bases. This CDR3 has 16 amino acids. Looked up from germline, CDR1 is MNHEY and CDR2 is SMNVEV (reference sequence). J gave up 5 bases and V 5 bases, and 12 bases lay outside the gene matches. The DNA for the CDR3 is TGTGCCAGCAGTCCCCGTCCCACAGGGGGCAGATATGGCTACACCTTC. Translating it yields CASSPRPTGGRYGYTF.